This is a list of T cell receptor beta chains from one sample in a study of regulatory T cells in long-lasting Graves disease. TCRdb analysed the multiplex PCR reads with MiXCR anew, one entry per CDR3 protein. The data show 350,000 to 500,000 distinct CDR3 sequences, roughly 21% seen once. The sample was peripheral blood mononuclear cells (PBMCs), taken when the disease was refractory, from a patient treated with antithyroid drugs. These receptors were obtained from a female donor with Graves disease. CDR3s leave out the opening cysteine and the closing phenylalanine or tryptophan. The order of the fields is D gene, clone size, V gene, J gene, CDR3 protein. D genes are given only for firm matches. The listing skips clone size in some rows; elsewhere it reads once, few, many or a size class.

D gene: NA
clone size: many
V gene: TRBV28
J gene: TRBJ1-5
CDR3 protein: ASSSGHGNQPQH

D gene: TRBD1
clone size: many
V gene: TRBV6-5
J gene: TRBJ1-2
CDR3 protein: ASSFDRANYGYT

D gene: NA
clone size: NA
V gene: TRBV30
J gene: TRBJ1-5
CDR3 protein: AWSLGTSSNQPQH

D gene: NA
clone size: few
V gene: TRBV5-4
J gene: TRBJ2-5
CDR3 protein: ASSSSMYQETQY

D gene: TRBD2
clone size: many
V gene: TRBV7-2
J gene: TRBJ2-5
CDR3 protein: ASSSASGAVETQY

D gene: TRBD2
clone size: many
V gene: TRBV20-1
J gene: TRBJ2-5
CDR3 protein: SATPSPGLGETQY

D gene: TRBD2
clone size: few
V gene: TRBV19
J gene: TRBJ2-7
CDR3 protein: ASSLPGLAIYEQY

D gene: NA
clone size: few
V gene: TRBV6-2/TRBV6-3
J gene: TRBJ2-2
CDR3 protein: ASSDSGAGELF

D gene: TRBD1
clone size: few
V gene: TRBV25-1
J gene: TRBJ2-7
CDR3 protein: ASSELGTGQDEQY

D gene: TRBD2
clone size: NA
V gene: TRBV28
J gene: TRBJ2-3
CDR3 protein: ASSLSSSGASTDTQY

D gene: NA
clone size: NA
V gene: TRBV20-1
J gene: TRBJ2-7
CDR3 protein: SAPERASSYEQY

D gene: TRBD1
clone size: NA
V gene: TRBV20-1
J gene: TRBJ2-3
CDR3 protein: SASGTGISAQY

D gene: NA
clone size: many
V gene: TRBV18
J gene: TRBJ2-5
CDR3 protein: ASSRALGETQY

D gene: NA
clone size: few
V gene: TRBV19
J gene: TRBJ1-1
CDR3 protein: ASSIGGGNTEAF

D gene: TRBD1
clone size: NA
V gene: TRBV19
J gene: TRBJ1-1
CDR3 protein: ASSGTAPIAF

D gene: TRBD1
clone size: once
V gene: TRBV12-3/TRBV12-4
J gene: TRBJ1-5
CDR3 protein: ASQPGTGLNQPQH

D gene: NA
clone size: few
V gene: TRBV12-3/TRBV12-4
J gene: TRBJ2-1
CDR3 protein: ASSPQQGLGYNEQF

D gene: NA
clone size: many
V gene: TRBV20-1
J gene: TRBJ2-5
CDR3 protein: SARRPETQY

D gene: NA
clone size: few
V gene: TRBV7-9
J gene: TRBJ1-1
CDR3 protein: ASSPTVIEAF

D gene: NA
clone size: NA
V gene: TRBV14
J gene: TRBJ2-5
CDR3 protein: ASSHRVNQETQY

D gene: TRBD2
clone size: many
V gene: TRBV28
J gene: TRBJ2-2
CDR3 protein: ASSPPRLAGGPGTGELF

D gene: NA
clone size: few
V gene: TRBV20-1
J gene: TRBJ1-1
CDR3 protein: SAHYLANTEAF

D gene: NA
clone size: many
V gene: TRBV2
J gene: TRBJ2-5
CDR3 protein: ASSPRPETQY

D gene: NA
clone size: NA
V gene: TRBV28
J gene: TRBJ2-1
CDR3 protein: ASSFLPGSWEQF

D gene: NA
clone size: few
V gene: TRBV29-1
J gene: TRBJ2-7
CDR3 protein: SVMKESHEQY

D gene: NA
clone size: few
V gene: TRBV4-2
J gene: TRBJ2-5
CDR3 protein: ASSRRGGEGETQY

D gene: TRBD2
clone size: NA
V gene: TRBV7-9
J gene: TRBJ2-1
CDR3 protein: ASTDSGWGYNEQF

D gene: TRBD2
clone size: many
V gene: TRBV3-1
J gene: TRBJ2-5
CDR3 protein: ASSQDGLARSGETQY

D gene: TRBD1
clone size: NA
V gene: TRBV9
J gene: TRBJ2-7
CDR3 protein: AGSVGTGEDYEQY

D gene: NA
clone size: many
V gene: TRBV29-1
J gene: TRBJ2-7
CDR3 protein: SVRDMQVDEQY

D gene: TRBD2
clone size: many
V gene: TRBV7-9
J gene: TRBJ2-5
CDR3 protein: ASSLGLAGGPVETQY

D gene: TRBD2
clone size: many
V gene: TRBV28
J gene: TRBJ2-5
CDR3 protein: ASSFVTSNRETQY

D gene: NA
clone size: many
V gene: TRBV12-3/TRBV12-4
J gene: TRBJ2-7
CDR3 protein: ASSVGTTNEQY

D gene: NA
clone size: NA
V gene: TRBV2
J gene: TRBJ1-1
CDR3 protein: ASNLENPAEAL

D gene: TRBD1
clone size: many
V gene: TRBV24-1
J gene: TRBJ2-5
CDR3 protein: ATSDLPSGTGVRETQY

D gene: TRBD2
clone size: NA
V gene: TRBV3-1
J gene: TRBJ2-7
CDR3 protein: ASTLTSGTYEQY

D gene: TRBD2
clone size: few
V gene: TRBV7-2
J gene: TRBJ2-7
CDR3 protein: ASSMSRDYGDEQY

D gene: NA
clone size: few
V gene: TRBV27
J gene: TRBJ2-7
CDR3 protein: ASSLSSTYEQY

D gene: TRBD1
clone size: few
V gene: TRBV30
J gene: TRBJ1-1
CDR3 protein: AWSLGQGPEAF

D gene: TRBD1
clone size: few
V gene: TRBV18
J gene: TRBJ2-5
CDR3 protein: ASSPDRGIETQY

D gene: NA
clone size: NA
V gene: TRBV27
J gene: TRBJ2-7
CDR3 protein: ASSSDSFYEQY

D gene: NA
clone size: many
V gene: TRBV28
J gene: TRBJ2-4
CDR3 protein: ASRERWDWTKNIQY

D gene: TRBD2
clone size: many
V gene: TRBV12-3/TRBV12-4
J gene: TRBJ2-5
CDR3 protein: ASSSLADWEEETQY

D gene: NA
clone size: many
V gene: TRBV11-2
J gene: TRBJ1-4
CDR3 protein: ASSLGFTADEKLF

D gene: TRBD1
clone size: many
V gene: TRBV7-9
J gene: TRBJ2-7
CDR3 protein: ASSPDRASYEQY

D gene: NA
clone size: many
V gene: TRBV12-3/TRBV12-4
J gene: TRBJ1-3
CDR3 protein: ASSLGGAGNTIY

D gene: TRBD2
clone size: NA
V gene: TRBV5-1
J gene: TRBJ2-3
CDR3 protein: ASSFTATSGTDTQY

D gene: NA
clone size: NA
V gene: TRBV15
J gene: TRBJ2-6
CDR3 protein: ATSRGPGANVLT

D gene: TRBD1
clone size: many
V gene: TRBV7-9
J gene: TRBJ1-2
CDR3 protein: ASSLITGGGHGYT

D gene: NA
clone size: many
V gene: TRBV12-3/TRBV12-4
J gene: TRBJ1-1
CDR3 protein: ASSRGKTVEAF

D gene: NA
clone size: many
V gene: TRBV28
J gene: TRBJ1-1
CDR3 protein: ASSLMNTEAF

D gene: NA
clone size: NA
V gene: TRBV5-4
J gene: TRBJ2-5
CDR3 protein: ASSLAQAQETQY

D gene: TRBD2
clone size: many
V gene: TRBV7-2
J gene: TRBJ2-5
CDR3 protein: ASSLTLRGAGEGETQY